Shown below are 29 T cell receptor beta chains from a single sample sequenced in a study of CD8+CD57+ T cells in acquired aplastic anemia. According to the study, genomic DNA was the template for TCR beta VDJ and CDR3 profiling. TCRdb independently ran MiXCR on the reads; one entry per CDR3 protein. The sample lists around 190,000 distinct CDR3 sequences, approximately 52% occurring once. The sample consisted of sorted CD4+, CD8+, or CD8+CD57+ T cells (not recorded which) from PBMCs. The receptors were sampled from a human donor in good health, serving as a control.

V gene TRBV15 combines with J gene TRBJ1-1; D unresolved. The germline V and J ends were trimmed by 3 bases and 11 bases, with 13 bases remaining between them. The CDR3 is 12 amino acids. Looked up from germline, CDR1 is LNHNV and CDR2 is YYDKDF (reference sequence). The CDR3 sequence is CATSRDFRMAFF. In DNA form, the CDR3 reads TGTGCCACCAGCAGGGATTTTCGGATGGCTTTCTTT.

The chain uses TRBV14 and TRBJ2-3; 16 nucleotides line up with TRBD2. J lost 3 bases, V lost 4 bases, and 4 bases had no gene match. This CDR3 region has 17 residues. Per the germline V gene, CDR1 is SGHDN and CDR2 is FVKESK. The CDR3 DNA follows: TGTGCCAGCAGCCGTGGGACTAGCGGGGGGGTGACAGATACGCAGTATTTT. This sequence encodes CASSRGTSGGVTDTQYF.

This sequence joins TRBV19 and TRBJ2-6; D perhaps matches TRBD2 (5 bases). Trimming took 7 bases from V and 0 from J, leaving 13 bases between them. The CDR3 runs to 16 residues. Per germline, CDR1 LNHDA and CDR2 SQIVND (reference sequence). The CDR3 sequence is CASIQDGISGANVLTF. The CDR3 DNA reads TGTGCCAGTATTCAGGACGGGATCTCTGGGGCCAACGTCCTGACTTTC.

The chain joins TRBV9 to TRBJ2-7; unclear D gene. Between the trimmed V and J ends, which lost 0 bases and 3 bases, there was a span of 4 bases. This CDR3 has 12 amino acids. Germline values: CDR1 SGDLS, CDR2 YYNGEE. CDR3 sequence: CASSVDGYEQYF. The CDR3 DNA reads TGTGCCAGCAGCGTAGACGGCTACGAGCAGTACTTC.

J is TRBJ1-3 and V is TRBV15; a possible D gene is TRBD1 (6 bases). This CDR3 is 14 amino acids long. Germline CDR1 is LNHNV and CDR2 is YYDKDF (reference sequence). The CDR3 nucleotides read TGTGCTACGAGCAAGGGGTCGCAGGGGAACACCATATATTTT. Translated: CATSKGSQGNTIYF. The full variable domain, rest sourced from reference TRBV15 and TRBJ1-3, is DAMVIQNPRYQVTQFGKPVTLSCSQTLNHNVMYWYQQKSSQAPKLLFHYYDKDFNNEADTPDNFQSRRPNTSFCFLDIRSPGLGDTAMYLCATSKGSQGNTIYFGEGSWLTVV.

This clonotype came up once. The chain carries TRBV20-1 and TRBJ2-1; D is ambiguous. The better agreement between TRBJ2-5 and the DNA end casts doubt on the J call. Germline V gives CDR1 DFQATT, CDR2 SNEGSKA (reference sequence). CDR3 length: 12 amino acids. DNA of the CDR3: TGCAGTGCTAGAGTTCCAGTAAAGACCCAGTACTTC. Its protein is CSARVPVKTQYF.

This clonotype has a count of ten or more. The rearrangement joins TRBV4-3 to TRBJ2-2; possibly TRBD1 or TRBD2 for D (6 bases each). Germline CDR1 LGHNA, CDR2 YSLEER. Trimming removed 0 bases from V and 6 bases from J, with 14 bases in between. CDR3 length: 16 residues. In DNA form, the CDR3 reads TGCGCCAGCAGCCAAGATGGGGGGCGGTCCTCCGGGGAGCTGTTTTTT. Translation: CASSQDGGRSSGELFF.

The chain has TRBV7-8 and TRBJ2-2; TRBD1 aligns across 12 bases. Germline CDR1 and CDR2: SGHVS and FQNEAQ. This CDR3 spans 15 amino acids. With 5 bases clipped from V and 8 bases from J, the junction kept 6 bases outside the gene matches. CDR3 bases: TGTGCCAGCAGCACCGGGACAGGGGGCCGAGGGGAGCTGTTTTTT. Its protein product is CASSTGTGGRGELFF.

Ten or more counts support this clonotype. The gene calls are TRBV29-1 and TRBJ2-1, with TRBD1 matching over 7 bases. The ends lost 1 base at V and 0 bases at J; junction bases unmatched: 24. Per the germline V gene, CDR1 is SQVTM and CDR2 is ANQGSEA. CDR3 length: 22 residues. The CDR3 is CSVEGLRGLGGDGRSSYNEQFF. CDR3 nucleotides: TGCAGCGTTGAAGGGCTTAGAGGGCTAGGGGGCGATGGTAGGAGCTCCTACAATGAGCAGTTCTTC.

V gene TRBV7-9 combines with J gene TRBJ2-3; weak D call: TRBD2 (5 bases). The CDR3 extends over 15 amino acids. Germline V gives CDR1 SEHNR, CDR2 FQNEAQ (reference sequence). The V end lost 4 bases, the J end lost 3 bases, and 14 bases lay between the germline ends. CDR3 residues: CASSSAGWGTDTQYF. The CDR3 nucleotides read TGTGCCAGCAGCTCGGCGGGCTGGGGTACAGATACGCAGTATTTT.

The chain recombines TRBV7-2 with TRBJ2-1, with D uncertain. Germline loops: CDR1 SGHTA, CDR2 FQGNSA. V shed 4 bases and J shed 9 bases, with 7 bases lying between them. The CDR3 runs to 11 residues. CDR3 DNA sequence: TGTGCCAGCAGCTCCTTTTCTGAGCAGTTCTTC. Encoded protein: CASSSFSEQFF.

The rearrangement links TRBV7-2 to TRBJ2-5; 11 positions match TRBD2. V was clipped by 6 bases and J by 5 bases; unmatched bases: 2. The CDR3 is 13 residues long. Germline values: CDR1 SGHTA, CDR2 FQGNSA. CDR3: CASRIAGGETQYF. The CDR3, as DNA: TGTGCCAGCAGAATAGCGGGGGGGGAGACCCAGTACTTC.

To note about this clonotype: A much larger clone differs from this one at a single base, so this may be a read error. The chain recombines TRBV29-1 with TRBJ2-7, with 11 bases lining up with TRBD1. CDR3 length: 12 residues. Germline CDR1 reads SQVTM; CDR2 reads ANQGSEA. The DNA for the CDR3 is TGCAGCGTCCGGGCCGGGACAGGGGGGAGAGACTTC. This encodes CSVRAGTGGRDF.

The chain is built from TRBV6-6 and TRBJ1-2; 10 positions match TRBD1. Trimming cost V 0 bases and J 4 bases; bases outside gene matches: 8. There are 17 residues in the CDR3. Looked up from germline, CDR1 is MNHNY and CDR2 is SVGAGI (reference sequence). In nucleotides, the CDR3 is TGTGCCAGCAGTTACTCGAGAGGGACAGGGGATAGCTATGGCTACACCTTC. It is translated as CASSYSRGTGDSYGYTF.

In its sample, this clonotype was seen many times. The V and J genes are TRBV24-1 and TRBJ2-5; no definite D call. The CDR3 is 16 residues long. The germline V gene has CDR1 KGHDR and CDR2 SFDVKD. V lost 4 bases, J lost 1 base, and 15 bases lay in between. The CDR3 nucleotides are TGTGCCACCAGTGACCCTTCCCCTACTTCCCAAGAGACCCAGTACTTC. Translating it yields CATSDPSPTSQETQYF.

The J gene is TRBJ2-3, the V gene TRBV6-1, with no clear D. Germline CDR1 MNHNS, CDR2 SASEGT. The CDR3 spans 15 residues. Trimming took 0 bases from V and 1 from J, leaving 8 bases between them. The CDR3 loop reads CASSEAGIGTDTQYF. The DNA for the CDR3 is TGTGCCAGCAGTGAAGCAGGGATCGGCACAGATACGCAGTATTTT.

This clonotype was counted at least ten times. V usage is TRBV25-1 and J usage is TRBJ2-7, with no clear D. This CDR3 has 15 amino acids. Germline CDR1 and CDR2: MGHDK and SYGVNS. Trimming took 3 bases from V and 3 from J, leaving 15 bases between them. CDR3 sequence reads: CASSEGNKGIYEQYF. The CDR3 bases are TGTGCCAGCAGTGAGGGGAACAAGGGAATCTACGAGCAGTACTTC.

The chain is built from TRBV15 and TRBJ2-7; D unresolved. The CDR3 covers 18 residues. V lost 1 base, J lost 4 bases, and 23 bases lay in between. Germline assignment: CDR1 LNHNV and CDR2 YYDKDF (reference sequence). The CDR3 loop reads CATSRARSFMVGDYEQYF. The CDR3 coding sequence is TGTGCCACCAGCAGAGCTCGATCTTTCATGGTAGGAGATTACGAGCAGTACTTC.

CDR3 nucleotide sequence: TGTGCCAGCAGCCCAGACAGGGGAGGAGAGACCCAGTACTTC. Protein sequence: CASSPDRGGETQYF. The J gene is TRBJ2-5, the V gene TRBV5-4; 8 nucleotides line up with TRBD1. The CDR3 is made up of 14 amino acids. After removal of 4 bases from V and 4 bases from J, the junction contained 6 bases not matched to a gene. Germline assignment: CDR1 SGHNT and CDR2 YYREEE (reference sequence). The whole variable domain, filled in from reference TRBV5-4 and TRBJ2-5, reads ETGVTQSPTHLIKTRGQQVTLRCSSQSGHNTVSWYQQALGQGPQFIFQYYREEENGRGNFPPRFSGLQFPNYSSELNVNALELDDSALYLCASSPDRGGETQYFGPGTRLLVL.

This chain uses TRBV24-1 with TRBJ1-2; D remains unclear. The CDR3 runs 12 residues. Germline V gene lookup returns CDR1 KGHDR and CDR2 SFDVKD. The V end was cut by 0 bases, the J end by 6 bases, with 4 bases between. The CDR3 region is CATSDLMHGYTF. In DNA form, the CDR3 reads TGTGCCACCAGTGATTTGATGCATGGCTACACCTTC.

The CDR3 here is CASSQEGSRVNNEQFF. CDR3 nucleotide sequence: TGCGCCAGCAGCCAAGAGGGGAGCAGGGTCAACAATGAGCAGTTCTTC. The chain is built from TRBV10-2 and TRBJ2-1; D possibly uses TRBD1 or TRBD2 (5 bases each). The CDR3 runs 16 residues. Germline loops: CDR1 WSHSY, CDR2 SAAADI. Trimming cost V 6 bases and J 5 bases, with 20 bases left between them.

This clonotype appeared many times. The chain links TRBV6-6 to TRBJ2-7, with 7 bases aligning to TRBD1. The germline V gene has CDR1 MNHNY and CDR2 SVGAGI (reference sequence). V was pared by 6 bases and J by 5 bases, with 16 bases of the junction left unmatched. The CDR3 runs to 16 residues. The CDR3 is CASSSSGTARHHEQYF. The CDR3 DNA reads TGTGCCAGCAGCTCCTCCGGGACAGCACGGCATCACGAGCAGTACTTC.

This chain uses TRBV7-6 with TRBJ2-5; 9 positions match TRBD2. Germline CDR1 and CDR2: SGHVS and FNYEAQ. V lost 1 base to trimming and J lost 1 base; unmatched junction nucleotides: 16. CDR3 length: 20 amino acids. CDR3 DNA: TGTGCCAGCAGCTTAGGAGACGGTGTTGGCGGGGGGGCCCGCCAAGAGACCCAGTACTTC. Encoded protein: CASSLGDGVGGGARQETQYF.

The CDR3: CATSRGLAGKETQYF. The CDR3 region has the DNA TGTGCCACCAGCCGAGGACTAGCGGGGAAGGAGACCCAGTACTTC. V and J are TRBV15 and TRBJ2-5; 12 bases fit TRBD2. The CDR3 is made up of 15 amino acids. Germline V lookup: CDR1 LNHNV, CDR2 YYDKDF (reference sequence). Unmatched junction bases numbered 6, after V lost 5 bases and J lost 5 bases.

This clonotype showed up many times. V and J are TRBV7-2 and TRBJ2-7, with 11 bases matching TRBD2. CDR3 length equals 15 residues. V lost 1 base to trimming and J lost 7 bases; unmatched junction nucleotides: 6. Germline CDR1 and CDR2: SGHTA and FQGNSA. DNA of the CDR3: TGTGCCAGCAGCTTAGGTAGCGGGGGGGCCCGGGAGCAGTACTTC. Translated: CASSLGSGGAREQYF. The full variable domain, in which reference TRBV7-2 and TRBJ2-7 provide the parts outside the CDR3, is GAGVSQSPSNKVTEKGKDVELRCDPISGHTALYWYRQSLGQGLEFLIYFQGNSAPDKSGLPSDRFSAERTGGSVSTLTIQRTQQEDSAVYLCASSLGSGGAREQYFGPGTRLTVT.

On this clonotype itself: Germline is not matched at one junction end, which may reflect a read error. The chain combines TRBV5-1 with TRBJ2-5; 11 bases fit TRBD2. The CDR3 covers 15 residues. Germline V CDR1 and CDR2: SGHRS, YFSETQ. CDR3 nucleotides: TGTGCCAGCAGCTCCGGGACTAGCGGTCAAGAGACCCAGTACTTC. Translating gives CASSSGTSGQETQYF.

The chain has TRBV7-2 and TRBJ1-4; 12 positions agree with TRBD1. Losses at the gene ends were 6 bases for V and 14 bases for J; bases not matched to a gene: 10. This CDR3 has 14 residues. The germline V gene has CDR1 SGHTA and CDR2 FQGNSA. CDR3 sequence reads: CASRWGTGGFGLFF. The CDR3 coding sequence is TGTGCCAGCAGATGGGGGACAGGGGGCTTCGGGCTGTTTTTT.

To note about this clonotype: The junction does not match germline at one end; this may be a read error. The V and J genes are TRBV29-1 and TRBJ1-1; tentatively, D is TRBD1 (6 bases). The CDR3 consists of 12 residues. Germline V CDR1 and CDR2: SQVTM, ANQGSEA. The CDR3 nucleotides are TGCAGCGGATGGGGGCAGGACACTGGAGCTTTCTTT. This gives the protein CSGWGQDTGAFF.

The V call is TRBV24-1, the J call TRBJ2-3; tentatively, D is TRBD2 (6 bases). The germline CDR1 and CDR2 sequences are KGHDR and SFDVKD. V was shortened by 2 bases and J by 7 bases, with 21 bases between the two germline ends. The CDR3 runs 17 residues. CDR3 sequence: CATSDSSRLERRNTQYF. The CDR3 DNA reads as TGTGCCACCAGTGATTCCTCAAGACTAGAAAGGAGAAATACGCAGTATTTT.